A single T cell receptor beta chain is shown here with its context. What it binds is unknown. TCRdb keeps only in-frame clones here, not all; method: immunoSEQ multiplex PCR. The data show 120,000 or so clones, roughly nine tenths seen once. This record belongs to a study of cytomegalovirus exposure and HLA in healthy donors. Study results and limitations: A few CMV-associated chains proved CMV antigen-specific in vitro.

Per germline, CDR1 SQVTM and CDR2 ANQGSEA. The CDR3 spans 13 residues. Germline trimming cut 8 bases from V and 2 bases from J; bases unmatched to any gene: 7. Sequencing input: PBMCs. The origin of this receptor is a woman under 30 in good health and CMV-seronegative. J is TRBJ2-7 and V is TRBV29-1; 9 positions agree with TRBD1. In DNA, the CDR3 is TGCAGCTGTGTTCGACAGGGGGCCTACGAGCAGTACTTC. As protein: CSCVRQGAYEQYF.